This is a list of T cell receptor beta chains from one sample in a study of blood T cell repertoires in COVID-19. Here immunoSEQ multiplex PCR was the method, and the copy in TCRdb shows in-frame clones only, minus some. Altogether 95,000 to 150,000 clones are present, approximately 82% being singletons, with the ten largest covering about 6.3%. The specimen was peripheral blood. The receptors here all came from an older man with active or convalescent COVID-19. Each CDR3 is given with its conserved first and last residue. A D gene is named only where the DNA matches it firmly. Some rows have no size entry. The others give once, few or many, or a class for an expanded clone.

CDR3nt | CDR3aa | v_gene | d_gene | j_gene | abundance
TGTGCCAGCACTTCGTTCGGTGAAGCTTTCTTT | CASTSFGEAFF | TRBV28 | - | TRBJ1-1 | -
TGTGCCAGCAGACCCCGTCAGGGCTCTAACTATGGCTACACCTTC | CASRPRQGSNYGYTF | TRBV6-5 | - | TRBJ1-2 | once
TGTGCCAGCAGCCAAAGGGGATCGACAGGGGTGGGCTCTGGGGCCAACGTCCTGACTTTC | CASSQRGSTGVGSGANVLTF | TRBV7-3 | TRBD1 | TRBJ2-6 | -
TGTGCCAGTGTTAAAACCGGACAGGGAGGGCCGGGTGGCTACACCTTC | CASVKTGQGGPGGYTF | TRBV19 | TRBD1 | TRBJ1-2 | -
TGCGCCAGCAGCCCCCGGGGACAGGGGGCTCCCGGGGAGCTGTTTTTT | CASSPRGQGAPGELFF | TRBV5-1 | TRBD1 | TRBJ2-2 | once
TGTGCCAGCAGGCGACCAGGGACAGGGCCTAGGGGGGGCTACACCTTC | CASRRPGTGPRGGYTF | TRBV27 | TRBD1 | TRBJ1-2 | -
TGTGCCAGTAGTTCCACAGGGGACCTCTATAATTCACCCCTCCACTTT | CASSSTGDLYNSPLHF | TRBV19 | TRBD1 | TRBJ1-6 | few
TGTGCCAGCAGCTATAGGACAGGGACCGGGGAGCTGTTTTTT | CASSYRTGTGELFF | TRBV7-2 | TRBD1 | TRBJ2-2 | few
TGTGCCAGCAGCAGTCCCGCGGGGGGGGCGACCCAGTACTTC | CASSSPAGGATQYF | TRBV7-2 | TRBD2 | TRBJ2-5 | -
TGTGCCAGCAGCGAACGGGGGGTCCCAACCTACGAGCAGTACTTC | CASSERGVPTYEQYF | TRBV13 | TRBD2 | TRBJ2-7 | -
TGTGCCAGCAGTCATGACAGAGGAATGAACACTGAAGCTTTCTTT | CASSHDRGMNTEAFF | TRBV28 | - | TRBJ1-1 | -
TGTGCCAGCAGCGTATTACCGACTTCCAATGAAAAACTGTTTTTT | CASSVLPTSNEKLFF | TRBV9 | - | TRBJ1-4 | few
TGTGCCAGCAGTGCTGGCAGGGGGCTTGGTGAAGCTTTCTTT | CASSAGRGLGEAFF | TRBV2 | TRBD1 | TRBJ1-1 | once
TGTGCCAGCAGCCAAGGAAGTCAAGGGGGCCTCAATCAGCCCCAGCATTTT | CASSQGSQGGLNQPQHF | TRBV14 | TRBD1 | TRBJ1-5 | -
TGTGCCAGCAGGGGGGAGGTGAACACTGAAGCTTTCTTT | CASRGEVNTEAFF | TRBV5-4 | - | TRBJ1-1 | few
TGTGCCAGCGGTTATAAGCGGGACAGGGGGTCCCACGAGCAGTACTTC | CASGYKRDRGSHEQYF | TRBV28 | TRBD1 | TRBJ2-7 | -
TGCGCCAGCAGCTTGGCTTTATATAATTCACCCCTCCACTTT | CASSLALYNSPLHF | TRBV5-1 | - | TRBJ1-6 | once
TGTGCCAGCGGGCCTTTGGGACAGGGGGCGATTGGTGAGCAGTTCTTC | CASGPLGQGAIGEQFF | TRBV28 | TRBD1 | TRBJ2-1 | -
TGTGCCAGCAGCTTACGCGAGTGGCGGAGCACTGAAGCTTTCTTT | CASSLREWRSTEAFF | TRBV13 | - | TRBJ1-1 | -
TGTGCCAGCAGTTACTCTCATATGCCGGGGATAGAGACCCAGTACTTC | CASSYSHMPGIETQYF | TRBV6-2/TRBV6-3 | - | TRBJ2-5 | once
TGCGCCAGCAGCAACCAAAACAGGGAAGAGACCCAGTACTTC | CASSNQNREETQYF | TRBV5-1 | - | TRBJ2-5 | -
TGTGCCAGCAGCTTCGCGGGGGGGCCTGCTGTGGAGACCCAGTACTTC | CASSFAGGPAVETQYF | TRBV5-4 | TRBD2 | TRBJ2-5 | -
TGTGCCAGTAGTATCCCGGGACAGGGGAACACTGAAGCTTTCTTT | CASSIPGQGNTEAFF | TRBV19 | TRBD1 | TRBJ1-1 | -
TGTGCCAGCAGCTTTTACTTGAATGAGCAGTTCTTC | CASSFYLNEQFF | TRBV13 | - | TRBJ2-1 | few
TGTGCCAGTGGTCAAACTCAGGGGGCAAGAGAGACCCAGTACTTC | CASGQTQGARETQYF | TRBV19 | TRBD1 | TRBJ2-5 | once
TGTGCCACCATTCGATCAGGGGGCGAAAAACTGTTTTTT | CATIRSGGEKLFF | TRBV27 | TRBD1 | TRBJ1-4 | once
TGTGCCAGCAGCCTAACAGAGCTACGAGAAGCTTTCTTT | CASSLTELREAFF | TRBV5-5 | - | TRBJ1-1 | once
TGTGCCAGCAGTTTCAGGGTTCCAGAGACCCAGTACTTC | CASSFRVPETQYF | TRBV6-2/TRBV6-3 | - | TRBJ2-5 | -
TGTGCCAGTCGGCGGGGGCTGGAGACCCAGTACTTC | CASRRGLETQYF | TRBV12-3/TRBV12-4 | - | TRBJ2-5 | -
TGTGCCATCAGTGTCACCGGGAACCCCGGGGGCTACACCTTC | CAISVTGNPGGYTF | TRBV10-3 | - | TRBJ1-2 | -
TGTGCCACCTCGACTAGCGGGGGTACCTACGAGCAGTACTTC | CATSTSGGTYEQYF | TRBV10-3 | TRBD2 | TRBJ2-7 | once
TGTGCCAGCAGCCCTGGGGGGGCTAACTATGGCTACACCTTC | CASSPGGANYGYTF | TRBV3-1/TRBV3-2 | - | TRBJ1-2 | -
TGCGCCAGCAGTCAATCCCGGGACAGGGGAGGGATTTATGGCTACACCTTC | CASSQSRDRGGIYGYTF | TRBV23-1 | TRBD1 | TRBJ1-2 | -
TGTGCCAGCTCACCACAGGGGGCGGCCACTGAAGCTTTCTTT | CASSPQGAATEAFF | TRBV18 | TRBD1 | TRBJ1-1 | -
TGTGCCAGCAGCTTAGAACAGTTAAACATTCAGTACTTC | CASSLEQLNIQYF | TRBV5-8 | - | TRBJ2-4 | -